Sequencing of this T cell receptor beta chain was carried out in a study of shared clonotypes between healthy human individuals. As for the study in general: Every donor yielded three CD4 naive, three CD4 memory, two CD8 naive and one CD8 memory plate. The study, taken as a whole, reports: Only blood underwent sampling, and tissue repertoires likely differ.

Each replicate PCR on the sorted subsets used roughly 190 ng DNA (roughly 27,000 T cell genomes). TCRdb's table, derived via immunoSEQ multiplex PCR, lists solely in-frame clones and lacks some. There are about 380,000 clones in the sample; approximately 96% occur only once, and about 0.32% lies in the top ten. To note about this clone: The antigen is unknown.

The CDR3 is 14 residues long. Germline CDR1 reads KGHSH; CDR2 reads LQKENI. Trimming shortened V by 3 bases and J by 5 bases, and 10 bases separated the two germline ends. The sequence derives from a man under 40 in good health. The material sequenced was memory CD8+ T cells sorted from blood. Subset defined: CD45RO+ cells pooled with CCR7-negative TemRA cells. The chain is built from TRBV18 and TRBJ1-4; D remains ambiguous. The CDR3 protein is CASSPNEGNEKLFF. CDR3 nucleotide sequence: TGTGCCAGCTCACCCAATGAGGGAAATGAAAAACTGTTTTTT.